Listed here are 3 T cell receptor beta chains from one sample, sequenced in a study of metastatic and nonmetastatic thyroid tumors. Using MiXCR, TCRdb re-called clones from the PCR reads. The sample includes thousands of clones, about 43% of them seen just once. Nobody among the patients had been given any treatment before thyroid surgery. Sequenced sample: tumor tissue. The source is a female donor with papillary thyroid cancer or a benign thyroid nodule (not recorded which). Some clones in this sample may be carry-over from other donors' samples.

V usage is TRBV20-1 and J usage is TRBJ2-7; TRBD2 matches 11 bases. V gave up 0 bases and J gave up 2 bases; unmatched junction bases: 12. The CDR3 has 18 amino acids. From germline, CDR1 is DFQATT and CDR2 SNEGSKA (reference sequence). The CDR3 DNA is TGCAGTGCTAGAGATAGCGGGAGGGCAACTGGGGTTACCTACGAGCAGTACTTC. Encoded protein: CSARDSGRATGVTYEQYF.

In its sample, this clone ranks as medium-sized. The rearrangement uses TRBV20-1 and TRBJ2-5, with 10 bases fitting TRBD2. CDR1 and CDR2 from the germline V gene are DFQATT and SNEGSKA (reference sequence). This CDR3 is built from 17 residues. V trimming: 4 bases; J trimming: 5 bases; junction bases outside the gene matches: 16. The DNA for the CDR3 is TGCAGTGCTAACCGTCGCGTAGCGGGAGGAAATGTTGAGACCCAGTACTTC. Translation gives CSANRRVAGGNVETQYF.

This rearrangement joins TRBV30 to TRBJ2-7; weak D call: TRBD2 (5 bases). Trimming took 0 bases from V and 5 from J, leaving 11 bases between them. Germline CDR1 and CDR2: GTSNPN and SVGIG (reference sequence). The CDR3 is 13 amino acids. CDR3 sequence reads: CAWSVLRVNEQYF. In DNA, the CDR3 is TGTGCCTGGAGTGTATTGAGGGTAAACGAGCAGTACTTC.